Following are 32 T cell receptor beta chains from one sample sequenced in a study of cytomegalovirus exposure and HLA in healthy donors (dated by TCRdb to between 2016 and 2019). The library was obtained by the immunoSEQ multiplex PCR assay. The multiplex PCR relied on a mix of 60 forward primers for TCR Vbeta segments and 13 reverse primers for TCR Jbeta segments. In TCRdb, the immuneACCESS table is reduced to in-frame sequences with V and J assigned. These tables do not hold every clone; where another copy was compared, an unresolved V gene accounts for under half, and the others remain unexplained. This sample is represented by some 150,000 clones; approximately 78% of them were singletons. The ten largest make up approximately 7% of the sample. The specimen sequenced was PBMCs. These receptors all stem from a woman aged 25 to 39 in good health and CMV-seropositive.

The V gene is TRBV20-1, the J gene TRBJ2-3; no clear D gene. The CDR3 is made up of 11 amino acids. Looked up from germline, CDR1 is DFQATT and CDR2 is SNEGSKA (reference sequence). V lost 5 bases, J lost 4 bases, and 7 bases lay in between. The CDR3 coding sequence is TGCAGTGCTCTCCGCGCAGATACGCAGTATTTT. Amino acid sequence: CSALRADTQYF.

The chain joins TRBV6-1 to TRBJ1-2, with 7 bases matching TRBD1. The CDR3 is made up of 14 amino acids. The germline gives CDR1 MNHNS, CDR2 SASEGT. The V and J ends lost 6 bases and 4 bases, in that order; junction bases with no gene match: 8. CDR3 loop: CASRLDRVGYGYTF. CDR3 nucleotides: TGTGCCAGCAGGTTAGACAGGGTGGGCTATGGCTACACCTTC.

The V and J genes are TRBV6-5 and TRBJ1-2; TRBD1 aligns across 9 bases. This CDR3 spans 16 amino acids. Germline lookup yields CDR1 MNHEY and CDR2 SVGAGI. Unmatched junction bases numbered 7, after V lost 1 base and J lost 4 bases. CDR3 sequence (DNA): TGTGCCAGCAGTTACTTCCGGACAGGGGAAGGCTATGGCTACACCTTC. It specifies CASSYFRTGEGYGYTF.

The chain has TRBV4-1 and TRBJ2-7, with 12 bases aligning to TRBD2. CDR3 size: 15 residues. Germline CDR1 reads MGHRA; CDR2 reads YSYEKL. The V gene end was trimmed by 4 bases and the J gene end by 3 bases; junction bases not matched to a gene: 4. The DNA for the CDR3 is TGCGCCAGCAGCCGATCTAGCGGGGGGGACTACGAGCAGTACTTC. This sequence encodes CASSRSSGGDYEQYF.

This chain connects TRBV29-1 to TRBJ2-3; 9 nucleotides line up with TRBD2. This CDR3 comprises 18 residues. Looked up from germline, CDR1 is SQVTM and CDR2 is ANQGSEA. Unmatched junction bases numbered 12, after V lost 2 bases and J lost 0 bases. The CDR3 DNA reads as TGCAGCGTTGAAAATAGCGGGGGATACTCTTCGAGCACAGATACGCAGTATTTT. Its translation is CSVENSGGYSSSTDTQYF.

This sequence joins TRBV19 and TRBJ1-1; 10 bases fit TRBD1. The length of the CDR3 is 17 residues. The J segment lost 4 bases and the V segment lost 6 bases, leaving 14 bases of the junction unmatched. CDR1 and CDR2 (germline): LNHDA, SQIVND (reference sequence). The CDR3 sequence is CASRSRDRGGVSTEAFF. CDR3 coding DNA: TGTGCCAGTAGATCCAGGGACAGGGGAGGGGTAAGCACTGAAGCTTTCTTT.

The rearrangement uses TRBV7-9 and TRBJ1-3; 8 bases map to TRBD1. The CDR3 is made up of 17 amino acids. Germline-derived CDR1 and CDR2 are SEHNR and FQNEAQ (reference sequence). Trimming took 5 bases from V and 8 from J; bases not matched to a gene: 17. The CDR3 protein is CASSEGRTGYNVYTIYF. The CDR3 bases are TGTGCCAGCAGCGAAGGACGGACAGGGTATAACGTCTACACCATATATTTT.

The CDR3 loop is CAIIDPGGGTEAFF. CDR3 DNA: TGTGCCATCATCGACCCAGGGGGTGGCACTGAAGCTTTCTTT. This chain connects TRBV10-3 to TRBJ1-1; TRBD1 agrees at 7 bases. This CDR3 is built from 14 residues. V lost 7 bases, J lost 4 bases, and 9 bases stayed unmatched. Germline CDR1 and CDR2: ENHRY and SYGVKD.

V gene TRBV7-3 combines with J gene TRBJ2-2; the match to TRBD1 covers 7 bases. Germline CDR1 and CDR2: SGHTA and FQGTGA. The CDR3 loop spans 15 amino acids. V trimming: 5 bases; J trimming: 5 bases; junction bases outside the gene matches: 8. CDR3 sequence reads: CASSPGTAPTGELFF. The CDR3 nucleotides read TGTGCCAGCAGCCCAGGGACAGCGCCGACCGGGGAGCTGTTTTTT.

The rearrangement uses TRBV6-1 and TRBJ2-7, with 9 bases aligning to TRBD1. Germline values: CDR1 MNHNS, CDR2 SASEGT. After removal of 4 bases from V and 5 bases from J, the junction contained 6 bases not matched to a gene. There are 14 residues in the CDR3. The CDR3 protein is CASSGRDREDEQYF. CDR3 coding DNA: TGTGCCAGCAGTGGCCGGGACAGGGAGGACGAGCAGTACTTC.

This clone has more than one count but fewer than ten. This chain links TRBV19 with TRBJ1-2; D is perhaps TRBD1 (5 bases). The CDR3 runs to 13 residues. The germline CDR1 and CDR2 sequences are LNHDA and SQIVND (reference sequence). Trimming shortened V by 6 bases and J by 4 bases, and 12 bases separated the two germline ends. The CDR3 bases are TGTGCCAGTAGCGTCCGGGGGGGCTATGGCTACACCTTC. Its translation: CASSVRGGYGYTF.

This chain uses TRBV28 with TRBJ2-7, with TRBD1 matching over 7 bases. Germline CDR1 reads MDHEN; CDR2 reads SYDVKM. Losses at the gene ends were 3 bases for V and 7 bases for J; bases not matched to a gene: 21. This CDR3 is 18 amino acids long. The CDR3 reads CASSLSRVGGMLPKEQYF. The CDR3 nucleotides read TGTGCCAGCAGTTTGTCCCGTGTAGGGGGCATGCTACCGAAAGAGCAGTACTTC.

The chain joins TRBV7-9 to TRBJ2-7; 10 positions match TRBD2. The germline V gene has CDR1 SEHNR and CDR2 FQNEAQ (reference sequence). This CDR3 comprises 14 residues. The J segment lost 5 bases and the V segment lost 5 bases, leaving 6 bases of the junction unmatched. CDR3 loop: CASSLPGLAHEQYF. The CDR3 DNA is TGTGCCAGCAGCCTACCGGGACTAGCGCACGAGCAGTACTTC.

This chain joins TRBV30 and TRBJ1-1, with D unresolved. The V gene's germline CDR1 is GTSNPN and CDR2 SVGIG (reference sequence). The CDR3 contains 13 residues. V was pared by 5 bases and J by 4 bases, with 14 bases between. The CDR3 nucleotides read TGTGCCTGGGAACCAAAGGCGGGCACTGAAGCTTTCTTT. Its translation is CAWEPKAGTEAFF.

The genes are TRBV7-9 and TRBJ1-1; D gene unclear. The ends were cut back, 3 bases at V and 4 bases at J, with 15 bases in the middle. Germline V gene sequence: CDR1 SEHNR, CDR2 FQNEAQ (reference sequence). This CDR3 is 15 amino acids long. CDR3 in DNA: TGTGCCAGCAGCTTTTTGGCCGCCGTGGCCACTGAAGCTTTCTTT. Translated: CASSFLAAVATEAFF.

The sample holds one count of this clone. This sequence joins TRBV4-3 and TRBJ1-2; D might be TRBD1 (5 bases). Germline V gene data show CDR1 as LGHNA and CDR2 as YSLEER. This CDR3 comprises 13 residues. The germline V and J ends were trimmed by 4 bases and 3 bases, with 9 bases remaining between them. CDR3 protein: CASSPGFDYGYTF. DNA for the CDR3: TGCGCCAGCAGCCCAGGGTTTGACTATGGCTACACCTTC.

The V call is TRBV7-9, the J call TRBJ1-5; D possibly corresponds to TRBD1 (6 bases). Germline-derived CDR1 and CDR2 are SEHNR and FQNEAQ (reference sequence). V lost 5 bases and J lost 5, with 13 bases in between. CDR3 size: 14 residues. This CDR3 reads CASSPSGVDQPQHF. CDR3 nucleotides: TGTGCCAGCAGCCCGTCAGGGGTGGATCAGCCCCAGCATTTT. Together with reference TRBV7-9 and TRBJ1-5, the CDR3 gives the full variable domain: DTGVSQNPRHKITKRGQNVTFRCDPISEHNRLYWYRQTLGQGPEFLTYFQNEAQLEKSRLLSDRFSAERPKGSFSTLEIQRTEQGDSAMYLCASSPSGVDQPQHFGDGTRLSIL.

This rearrangement joins TRBV7-2 to TRBJ2-3; D not certain. V was cut by 4 bases and J by 6 bases, with 11 bases left in between. Germline values: CDR1 SGHTA, CDR2 FQGNSA. The CDR3 contains 13 residues. The CDR3: CASSSPRRDTQYF. In DNA form, the CDR3 reads TGTGCCAGCAGCTCCCCACGGCGGGATACGCAGTATTTT.

The chain employs TRBV6-6 and TRBJ1-2; 10 bases map to TRBD1. Per germline, CDR1 MNHNY and CDR2 SVGAGI (reference sequence). The V segment lost 6 bases and the J segment 8 bases; nucleotides outside the gene matches: 6. The CDR3 is 13 amino acids. Here the CDR3 reads CASSRRTGGGYTF. Written as DNA, the CDR3 is TGTGCCAGCAGCAGACGGACAGGGGGGGGCTACACCTTC.

This clone came up a few times. This chain joins TRBV5-4 and TRBJ2-3; D not certain. Germline assignment: CDR1 SGHNT and CDR2 YYREEE (reference sequence). This CDR3 is 14 amino acids long. Trimming stripped 2 bases from V and 0 bases from J, with 7 bases between. The CDR3 nucleotides are TGTGCCAGCAGCTTTTTTACTAGCACAGATACGCAGTATTTT. It is translated as CASSFFTSTDTQYF.

CDR3 sequence reads: CASSVEGTGGITEAFF. CDR3 sequence (DNA): TGTGCCAGCAGCGTAGAGGGCACAGGGGGGATCACTGAAGCTTTCTTT. The chain links TRBV9 to TRBJ1-1; 8 bases are shared with TRBD1. Germline V lookup: CDR1 SGDLS, CDR2 YYNGEE. Unmatched junction bases numbered 8, after V lost 0 bases and J lost 4 bases. This CDR3 has 16 amino acids.

The chain couples TRBV6-6 to TRBJ1-4; D unresolved. The germline CDR1 and CDR2 sequences are MNHNY and SVGAGI (reference sequence). This CDR3 is built from 14 residues. Trimming removed 5 bases at V and 1 base at J, with 8 bases between. The CDR3 DNA sequence: TGTGCCAGCAGTCTTAGCGGAACTAATGAAAAACTGTTTTTT. This codes for CASSLSGTNEKLFF.

The J gene is TRBJ1-1, the V gene TRBV30; no clear D. Trimming removed 0 bases from V and 7 bases from J, with 9 bases in between. CDR1 and CDR2 (germline): GTSNPN, SVGIG (reference sequence). The CDR3 spans 12 residues. The CDR3 here is CAWSVVTIEAFF. The CDR3 nucleotides are TGTGCCTGGAGTGTGGTAACTATTGAAGCTTTCTTT.

This chain joins TRBV7-2 and TRBJ2-1; 7 nucleotides align to TRBD2. This CDR3 is 15 amino acids long. Germline lookup yields CDR1 SGHTA and CDR2 FQGNSA. V shed 2 bases, J shed 9 bases, and the junction held 10 bases outside the gene matches. The CDR3 region is CASSLYRLAPAEQFF. CDR3 DNA: TGTGCCAGCAGCTTATATCGACTAGCTCCCGCTGAGCAGTTCTTC.

V gene TRBV11-1 combines with J gene TRBJ2-5; 9 bases agree with TRBD2. Germline CDR1 is SGHAT and CDR2 is FQDESV (reference sequence). The CDR3 loop spans 16 amino acids. After removal of 2 bases from V and 2 bases from J, the junction contained 6 bases not matched to a gene. The CDR3 sequence: CASSLHSLAGQETQYF. Here the CDR3 DNA reads TGTGCCAGCAGCTTACATAGTCTAGCGGGGCAAGAGACCCAGTACTTC.

This clone was picked up one time. The chain employs TRBV10-1 and TRBJ2-7; perhaps TRBD1 as D (5 bases). V was shortened by 0 bases and J by 1 base, with 10 bases between the two germline ends. The CDR3 covers 15 residues. Germline lookup yields CDR1 WNHNN and CDR2 SYGVQD (reference sequence). CDR3 in amino acids: CASSESPGWSYEQYF. The CDR3 DNA is TGCGCCAGCAGTGAGTCGCCAGGGTGGTCCTACGAGCAGTACTTC.

This clone has only one observation. The chain combines TRBV6-4 with TRBJ1-2; D gene uncertain. The CDR3 is 12 residues long. Trimming took 6 bases from V and 1 from J, leaving 6 bases between them. Germline V gene lookup returns CDR1 MRHNA and CDR2 SNTAGT. This CDR3 is CASRSLNYGYTF. The CDR3 nucleotides read TGTGCCAGCAGATCCCTTAACTATGGCTACACCTTC.

This clone came up once. V gene TRBV9 combines with J gene TRBJ1-2; D is uncertain. CDR3 length: 12 residues. Deletions cut 4 bases from V and 4 bases from J, with 8 bases between. Germline CDR1 and CDR2: SGDLS and YYNGEE. The CDR3 here is CASSRTTYGYTF. For the CDR3, the DNA is TGTGCCAGCAGCAGAACTACCTATGGCTACACCTTC. The full variable domain, in which reference TRBV9 and TRBJ1-2 provide the parts outside the CDR3, is DSGVTQTPKHLITATGQRVTLRCSPRSGDLSVYWYQQSLDQGLQFLIQYYNGEERAKGNILERFSAQQFPDLHSELNLSSLELGDSALYFCASSRTTYGYTFGSGTRLTVV.

This sequence joins TRBV6-1 and TRBJ2-1; 13 positions match TRBD2. J lost 6 bases, V lost 6 bases, and 2 bases had no gene match. The CDR3 is 14 amino acids. Germline CDR1 reads MNHNS; CDR2 reads SASEGT. CDR3 protein: CASRTSGGSNEQFF. DNA of the CDR3: TGTGCCAGCAGGACTAGCGGGGGGTCCAATGAGCAGTTCTTC.

This chain connects TRBV5-5 to TRBJ1-6; 7 nucleotides match TRBD1. This CDR3 is built from 16 residues. Germline CDR1 is SGHKS and CDR2 is YYEKEE (reference sequence). The trim removed 3 bases at V and 8 bases at J, leaving 11 bases unmatched. The CDR3 nucleotides read TGTGCCAGCAGCTCCATCAAGACAGGGATTTATTCACCCCTCCACTTT. As protein: CASSSIKTGIYSPLHF.

This clone appeared a few times. The chain has TRBV4-3 and TRBJ1-2; perhaps TRBD1 as D (5 bases). V lost 3 bases to trimming and J lost 3 bases, with 8 bases between them. This CDR3 comprises 13 residues. In germline, CDR1 is LGHNA, CDR2 YSLEER. This CDR3 is CASSQQGHYGYTF. The CDR3 region has the DNA TGCGCCAGCAGCCAGCAGGGTCACTATGGCTACACCTTC.

This clone was observed once. This rearrangement joins TRBV5-6 to TRBJ2-5; 9 nucleotides match TRBD2. V lost 1 base to trimming and J lost 4 bases; unmatched junction nucleotides: 5. Germline-derived CDR1 and CDR2 are SGHDT and YYEEEE. The CDR3 length is 15 residues. The CDR3 reads CASSLLQRGVETQYF. CDR3 bases: TGTGCCAGCAGCTTGCTTCAGCGGGGGGTAGAGACCCAGTACTTC.